The rows below give T cell receptor beta chains drawn from one sample of a study of control samples from healthy donors and cancer patients. Generated by immunoSEQ multiplex PCR, the TCRdb table keeps only in-frame clones and is missing some. The table includes 90,000 to 100,000 clones, approximately 78% detected once. The sample consisted of blood. These receptors were taken from a man in his 60s in good health. CDR3s include the opening cysteine and the closing phenylalanine or tryptophan. D genes are given only for firm matches. A clone size is listed for some rows: how often the clone was seen (once, few, many), or a class if it is expanded.

>-|TRBV5-4|-|TRBJ1-2|13
CASSWQEVYGYTF
TGTGCCAGTTCGTGGCAGGAAGTCTATGGCTACACCTTC
>once|TRBV19|-|TRBJ2-1|14
CASSADSLLGEQFF
TGTGCCAGTAGTGCAGACAGCCTGCTGGGTGAGCAGTTCTTC
>-|TRBV4-1|-|TRBJ2-2|15
CASSQELGAGGELFF
TGCGCCAGCAGCCAAGAGCTGGGAGCGGGCGGGGAGCTGTTTTTT
>-|TRBV6-5|-|TRBJ1-2|12
CASSYPDGGYTF
TGTGCCAGCAGTTACCCTGACGGGGGCTACACCTTC
>-|TRBV7-9|TRBD1|TRBJ1-4|15
CASSLFRDRVEKLFF
TGTGCCAGCAGCTTATTCAGGGACAGGGTGGAAAAACTGTTTTTT
>-|TRBV25-1|TRBD2|TRBJ2-3|15
CASSARSGGTDTQYF
TGTGCCAGCAGTGCTAGGAGCGGGGGCACAGATACGCAGTATTTT
>-|TRBV6-6|TRBD1|TRBJ2-7|16
CASSSTLTGGSYEQYF
TGTGCCAGCAGTTCCACTCTTACAGGGGGTTCCTACGAGCAGTACTTC
>-|TRBV2|TRBD2|TRBJ2-5|17
CAGSEAGGLAGAETQYF
TGTGCCGGCAGTGAAGCGGGGGGACTAGCGGGAGCTGAGACCCAGTACTTC
>-|TRBV30|TRBD2|TRBJ2-3|15
CAWSPLAASTDTQYF
TGTGCCTGGAGTCCTCTAGCGGCTAGCACAGATACGCAGTATTTT
>-|TRBV27|-|TRBJ2-1|18
CASSLSVVDYQSGDEQFF
TGTGCCAGCAGTTTATCCGTAGTCGACTACCAGTCCGGGGATGAGCAGTTCTTC
>-|TRBV6-5|-|TRBJ2-6|12
CGAGLGANVLTF
TGTGGGGCAGGGTTGGGGGCCAACGTCCTGACTTTC
>-|TRBV4-2|-|TRBJ2-4|16
CASSQDAGRGKNIQYF
TGTGCCAGCAGCCAAGATGCAGGCAGGGGCAAAAACATTCAGTACTTC
>-|TRBV3-1/TRBV3-2|-|TRBJ2-6|18
CASSPRRVYSAGANVLTF
TGTGCCAGCAGCCCCCGTCGGGTGTACAGCGCTGGGGCCAACGTCCTGACTTTC
>-|TRBV6-2/TRBV6-3|TRBD2|TRBJ2-4|16
CASSPGLATPKNIQYF
TGTGCCAGCAGCCCTGGACTAGCGACCCCCAAAAACATTCAGTACTTC
>few|TRBV15|-|TRBJ1-3|15
CATSRVGVGGNTIYF
TGTGCCACCAGCAGAGTTGGGGTAGGCGGAAACACCATATATTTT
>-|TRBV9|-|TRBJ1-4|15
CASSADPGANEKLFF
TGTGCCAGCAGCGCGGACCCGGGGGCTAATGAAAAACTGTTTTTT
>-|TRBV11-2|TRBD1|TRBJ2-7|16
CASSLGIWTGGFEQYF
TGTGCCAGCAGCTTGGGTATCTGGACAGGGGGGTTTGAGCAGTACTTC
>-|TRBV11-3|-|TRBJ2-1|16
CASSSTDGSSYNEQFF
TGTGCCAGCAGTTCTACGGACGGAAGCTCCTACAATGAGCAGTTCTTC
>-|TRBV5-1|-|TRBJ2-3|15
CASSWVMRGPDTQYF
TGCGCCAGCAGCTGGGTAATGAGAGGGCCAGATACGCAGTATTTT
>-|TRBV6-1|TRBD2|TRBJ2-2|18
CASSDLPTSYFYTGELFF
TGTGCCAGCAGTGATCTTCCGACTAGCTATTTCTACACCGGGGAGCTGTTTTTT
>few|TRBV6-1|-|TRBJ1-1|13
CASSDRVSTEAFF
TGTGCCAGCAGTGACAGGGTATCCACTGAAGCTTTCTTT
>-|TRBV19|-|TRBJ2-1|14
CASRAGGSYNEQFF
TGTGCCAGCCGGGCTGGGGGTTCCTACAATGAGCAGTTCTTC
>-|TRBV3-1/TRBV3-2|-|TRBJ2-7|13
CASSPGEPYEQYF
TGTGCCAGCAGCCCAGGGGAACCCTACGAGCAGTACTTC
>-|TRBV19|-|TRBJ1-5|14
CASSYGRSNQPQHF
TGTGCCAGTAGTTACGGACGAAGCAATCAGCCCCAGCATTTT
>-|TRBV5-4|TRBD1|TRBJ2-5|16
CASSSPGQGPGETQYF
TGTGCCAGCAGCTCACCGGGACAGGGGCCGGGGGAGACCCAGTACTTC
>-|TRBV9|-|TRBJ1-6|17
CASSSRTAGSYNSPLHF
TGTGCCAGCAGCTCAAGGACTGCTGGCTCCTATAATTCACCCCTCCACTTT
>-|TRBV7-3|TRBD2|TRBJ2-3|15
CASSSSGGAADTQYF
TGTGCCAGCAGCTCTAGCGGGGGGGCAGCAGATACGCAGTATTTT
>-|TRBV5-6|-|TRBJ2-3|15
CASSLRDIGTDTQYF
TGTGCCAGCAGCTTACGGGACATAGGCACAGATACGCAGTATTTT
>-|TRBV18|-|TRBJ2-5|14
CASSPRRGRETQYF
TGTGCCAGCTCACCACGAAGGGGCCGAGAGACCCAGTACTTC
>-|TRBV2|TRBD2|TRBJ2-3|16
CASRGGTSGGRDTQYF
TGTGCCAGCAGGGGCGGGACTAGCGGGGGGAGAGATACGCAGTATTTT
>-|TRBV5-1|-|TRBJ2-7|15
CASSLLPGTAYEQYF
TGCGCCAGCAGCTTGTTACCGGGAACAGCCTACGAGCAGTACTTC
>-|TRBV27|-|TRBJ2-7|14
CASSFGPSGYEQYF
TGTGCCAGCAGTTTTGGCCCCTCGGGCTACGAGCAGTACTTC
>-|TRBV10-3|TRBD1|TRBJ1-3|15
CAISGETGSGNTIYF
TGTGCCATCAGTGGAGAGACAGGGTCCGGAAACACCATATATTTT
>few|TRBV5-1|-|TRBJ2-3|14
CASSFGPSTDTQYF
TGCGCCAGCAGCTTCGGGCCGTCCACAGATACGCAGTATTTT
>-|TRBV5-8|TRBD1|TRBJ1-1|17
CASFLVTPGGMNTEAFF
TGTGCAAGCTTTTTAGTCACCCCAGGGGGCATGAACACTGAAGCTTTCTTT
>-|TRBV25-1|TRBD1|TRBJ2-2|15
CASSGRTGNTGELFF
TGTGCCAGCAGTGGACGGACAGGGAACACCGGGGAGCTGTTTTTT
>-|TRBV4-2|-|TRBJ2-1|16
CASSHPDFISYNEQFF
TGTGCCAGCAGCCATCCGGACTTTATCTCCTACAATGAGCAGTTCTTC
>-|TRBV5-6|-|TRBJ1-5|14
CASSLARGIQPQHF
TGTGCCAGCAGCTTGGCCAGGGGTATCCAGCCCCAGCATTTT
>-|TRBV7-8|-|TRBJ2-2|16
CASSFGVGSRTGELFF
TGTGCCAGCAGCTTCGGCGTCGGTTCGAGAACCGGGGAGCTGTTTTTT
>-|TRBV6-5|-|TRBJ2-6|15
CASSYLYSGANVLTF
TGTGCCAGCAGTTACTTATACTCTGGGGCCAACGTCCTGACTTTC
>-|TRBV28|-|TRBJ2-1|12
CASSLLGNEQFF
TGTGCCAGCAGTTTACTGGGGAATGAGCAGTTCTTC